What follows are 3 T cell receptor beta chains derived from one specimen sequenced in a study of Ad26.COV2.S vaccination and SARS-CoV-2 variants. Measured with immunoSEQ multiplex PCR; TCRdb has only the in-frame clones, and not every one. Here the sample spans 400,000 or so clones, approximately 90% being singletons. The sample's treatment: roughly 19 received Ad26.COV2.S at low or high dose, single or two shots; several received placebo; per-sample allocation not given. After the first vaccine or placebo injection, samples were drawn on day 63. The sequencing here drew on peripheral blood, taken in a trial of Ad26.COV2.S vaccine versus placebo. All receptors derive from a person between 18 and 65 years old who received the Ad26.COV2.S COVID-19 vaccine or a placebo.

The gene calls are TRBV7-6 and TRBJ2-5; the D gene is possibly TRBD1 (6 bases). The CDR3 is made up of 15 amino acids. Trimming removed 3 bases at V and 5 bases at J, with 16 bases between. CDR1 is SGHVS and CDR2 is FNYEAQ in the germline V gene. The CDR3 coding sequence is TGTGCCAGCAGCTTTCAAACTTCACAGGGCGAGACCCAGTACTTC. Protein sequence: CASSFQTSQGETQYF.

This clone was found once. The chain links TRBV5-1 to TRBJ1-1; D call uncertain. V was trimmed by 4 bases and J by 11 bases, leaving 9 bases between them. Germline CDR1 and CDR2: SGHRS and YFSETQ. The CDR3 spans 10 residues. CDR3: CASSLHEAFF. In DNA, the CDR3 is TGCGCCAGCAGCCTCCACGAGGCTTTCTTT.

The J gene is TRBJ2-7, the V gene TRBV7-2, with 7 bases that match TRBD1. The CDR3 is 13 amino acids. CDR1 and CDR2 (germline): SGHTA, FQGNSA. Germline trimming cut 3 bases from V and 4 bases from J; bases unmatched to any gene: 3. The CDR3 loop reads CASSFGTVYEQYF. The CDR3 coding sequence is TGTGCCAGCAGCTTCGGGACAGTATACGAGCAGTACTTC.